A selection of T cell receptor beta chains follows, all from one sample in a study of blood T cells in healthy people across ages. TCRdb fed the 5' RACE reads into MiXCR, producing one record per CDR3 protein. This table holds around 800,000 distinct CDR3 sequences, about 53% found once. Sequenced sample: blood. The receptors originated from a man at least 80 years old in good health. Each CDR3 is given with its conserved first and last residue. Fields, in order: V gene, CDR3 protein.

TRBV20-1 | CSAVVRLAQYNEQYF
TRBV27 | CASRLLESTDTQYF
TRBV5-1 | CASSSGTGGKYGYTF
TRBV6-1 | CASSETGRYEQYF
TRBV5-1 | CASSSGQVQETQYF
TRBV4-1 | CASSKRGNTGELFF
TRBV2 | CAGQGIDGYTF
TRBV21-1 | CASSKPYYEQYF
TRBV20-1 | CSAKDRKETQYF
TRBV7-8 | CASSLAWTRSYNEQFF
TRBV20-1 | CSARDGANYGYTF
TRBV15 | CATSRVRGNSPLHF
TRBV29-1 | CSAGWGSSGSSYNEQFF
TRBV29-1 | CSVGFHRYAYF
TRBV24-1 | CATSPDGPGEQYF
TRBV7-2 | CASSLSTDRRYNEQFF
TRBV6-5 | CATRARFMNTEAFF
TRBV12-3/TRBV12-4 | CASSPRPTVEAFF
TRBV28 | CASSPNRDRGTDTQYF
TRBV20-1 | CSACDAGTGELFF
TRBV28 | CATQTAYEQYF
TRBV7-3 | CASSLRKGAKAYEQYF
TRBV28 | CASSVGVAGARRYAYF
TRBV7-9 | CASSSRAQEEQFF
TRBV5-1 | CASSTGPGPDTQYF